One and the same sample provided the 27 T cell receptor beta chains below, sequenced in a study of tumor and adjacent non-tumor tissue in lung cancer. No cell sorting was done before RNA was extracted from the tissue. TCRbeta libraries were built with three rounds of nested PCR, modified from ARM-PCR. MiXCR, run by TCRdb on the multiplex PCR reads, gives a single entry per CDR3 protein. This sample has approximately 150,000 distinct CDR3 sequences; approximately 70% occur once, and the top ten carry over 15%. Sequencing was carried out using lung tumor tissue. The source is a man aged 55 to 69 with small cell lung cancer.

This clonotype was found many times. The J gene is TRBJ2-7, the V gene TRBV6-1; 9 positions match TRBD2. V lost 8 bases and J lost 4; bases outside the gene matches: 9. CDR1 MNHNS and CDR2 SASEGT come from the germline V gene. The CDR3 runs 14 residues. The CDR3: CASEKAGGRYEQYV. The CDR3 DNA reads TGTGCCAGCGAGAAGGCGGGGGGGCGTTACGAGCAGTACGTC.

The V gene is TRBV4-2, the J gene TRBJ2-1, with 11 bases identical to TRBD2. In germline, CDR1 is LGHNA, CDR2 YNFKEQ. This CDR3 comprises 20 residues. V shed 0 bases and J 5 bases; nucleotides not matched to a gene: 15. This chain's CDR3 is CASSQDSGTSGRAPHNEQFF. The CDR3 DNA reads as TGTGCCAGCAGCCAAGACTCCGGGACTAGCGGTAGGGCCCCCCACAATGAGCAGTTCTTC.

Of note for this clonotype: Compared with germline, one end of the junction differs, possibly owing to a read error. The chain links TRBV6-2 or TRBV6-3 to TRBJ1-2; D gene unclear. CDR1 and CDR2 (germline): MNHEY, SVGEGT. The CDR3 covers 14 residues. Here the CDR3 DNA reads TGTGTCAGCAGTTACTCGGGATTCGGCTATGGCTACACCTTC. This gives the protein CVSSYSGFGYGYTF.

The CDR3 DNA follows: TGTGCCAGCTCTATAGGGGGAGCGGACGAGGAGCTGTTTTTT. It translates to CASSIGGADEELFF. This rearrangement joins TRBV7-3 to TRBJ2-2; D is perhaps TRBD1 (6 bases). The CDR3 is 14 residues long. Germline loops: CDR1 SGHTA, CDR2 FQGTGA. Trimming left V 8 bases short and J 10 bases short, with 20 bases between.

The table lists this clonotype with many counts. The V call is TRBV20-1, the J call TRBJ2-5; D not certain. The CDR3 has 14 residues. V lost 5 bases to trimming and J lost 4 bases, with 17 bases between them. Germline V CDR1 and CDR2: DFQATT, SNEGSKA (reference sequence). The CDR3 region has the DNA TGCAGTGCTCCCAGATTTGGGGAACGAGAGACCCAGTACTTC. Amino acids: CSAPRFGERETQYF.

V gene TRBV11-2 combines with J gene TRBJ2-5; tentative D call: TRBD1 (6 bases). From germline, CDR1 is SGHAT and CDR2 FQNNGV. V lost 8 bases and J 14 bases, leaving 18 bases between the germline ends. This CDR3 has 11 residues. DNA for the CDR3: TGTGCCAGCGTAACAGGGATCCAAGAATACTTC. Translation: CASVTGIQEYF.

The chain uses TRBV5-5 and TRBJ1-1; TRBD1 is a possible D gene (5 bases). Germline assignment: CDR1 SGHKS and CDR2 YYEKEE (reference sequence). With 3 bases removed from V and 0 bases from J, the gap between germline ends came to 12 bases. This CDR3 is 15 amino acids long. CDR3 loop: CASSSRTLLNTEAFF. CDR3 nucleotides: TGTGCCAGCAGCTCCCGGACATTATTGAACACTGAAGCTTTCTTT.

Comment on this clonotype: One end of the junction varies from germline; a read error may be responsible. The chain joins TRBV11-3 to TRBJ1-1; 7 nucleotides match TRBD1. Germline lookup yields CDR1 SGHNT and CDR2 YENEEA. The CDR3 runs 14 residues. Here the CDR3 DNA reads TGTGCCAGCAGAGGACAGGCAATGAACACTGAAGCTATCTTT. It yields the protein CASRGQAMNTEAIF.

A note on this clonotype: Compared with germline, one end of the junction differs, possibly owing to a read error. The chain combines TRBV6-5 with TRBJ2-7, with no clear D. This CDR3 contains 15 residues. The V gene's germline CDR1 is MNHEY and CDR2 SVGAGI. CDR3 protein: CASSHSKDTTYEQYF. The CDR3 DNA reads TGTGCCAGCAGTCACTCGAAAGACACGACCTACGAGCAGTACTTC.

As to this clonotype: The junction does not match germline at one end; this may be a read error. This chain joins TRBV11-2 and TRBJ1-1; maybe TRBD1 (6 bases). Per the germline V gene, CDR1 is SGHAT and CDR2 is FQNNGV. The CDR3 runs 14 residues. DNA for the CDR3: TGTGTCAGCAGCTTAGTAAGGGGACACTCTGAAGTTTTCTTT. Translating gives CVSSLVRGHSEVFF.

This clonotype was seen only once. A read error may produce the germline difference seen at one junction end. The chain links TRBV6-2 or TRBV6-3 to TRBJ2-3, with 12 bases fitting TRBD2. Germline V gives CDR1 MNHEY, CDR2 SVGEGT. The CDR3 is made up of 17 amino acids. For the CDR3, the DNA is TGTGCCAGCAGTTCAAGGACTAGCGGGAAATACACATATACGCAGTATTTT. Translation gives CASSSRTSGKYTYTQYF.

Note on this clonotype: At one boundary the junction diverges from the germline segment, which might be a read error. The chain employs TRBV11-2 and TRBJ1-5; D gene unclear. The CDR3 loop spans 11 amino acids. In germline, CDR1 is SGHAT, CDR2 FQNNGV. In nucleotides, the CDR3 is TGTGCCAGCAGCTTGGAACCAGCCCCAGCATTT. Translated, it gives CASSLEPAPAF.

The chain carries TRBV20-1 and TRBJ1-6; TRBD1 agrees at 9 bases. This CDR3 has 14 residues. Unmatched junction bases numbered 10, after V lost 5 bases and J lost 11 bases. In germline, CDR1 is DFQATT, CDR2 SNEGSKA (reference sequence). The CDR3 sequence: CSAVTGQGEPPLHF. CDR3 nucleotides: TGCAGTGCTGTCACGGGACAGGGCGAGCCACCCCTCCACTTT.

The gene calls are TRBV20-1 and TRBJ2-7, with 12 bases aligning to TRBD1. The CDR3 has 15 amino acids. Germline CDR1 is DFQATT and CDR2 is SNEGSKA (reference sequence). The V gene end was trimmed by 6 bases and the J gene end by 9 bases; junction bases not matched to a gene: 15. The CDR3 DNA is TGCAGTGCAACGAAGCGGGACAGGGGGCGATTCGTGCAGTACTTC. The encoded protein is CSATKRDRGRFVQYF.

V is TRBV5-1 and J is TRBJ1-3; D unresolved. Per germline, CDR1 SGHRS and CDR2 YFSETQ. V was trimmed by 4 bases and J by 0 bases, leaving 14 bases between them. This CDR3 comprises 16 residues. CDR3 in DNA: TGCGCCAGCAGCGACCGGGAACGAGACTCTGGAAACACCATATATTTT. It codes for CASSDRERDSGNTIYF.

In the case of this clonotype: This may be a read error: a much more frequent sequence differs by one nucleotide. This chain joins TRBV29-1 and TRBJ2-1; perhaps D is TRBD1 or TRBD2 (6 bases each). The CDR3 totals 13 residues. Germline CDR1 is SQVTM and CDR2 is ANQGSEA. V lost 4 bases, J lost 5 bases, and 12 bases lay in between. Written as DNA, the CDR3 is TGCAGCGTTGCGGGGGCAGGGGACAATGAGCAGTTCTTC. Its protein product is CSVAGAGDNEQFF.

This clonotype has at least ten counts. The chain is built from TRBV6-1 and TRBJ1-2; D is undetermined. V dropped 2 bases and J dropped 7 bases, with 14 bases sitting between them. Germline V gives CDR1 MNHNS, CDR2 SASEGT. The CDR3 sequence is 14 residues long. CDR3 bases: TGTGCCAGCAGTGAAATTGCAAGATTCGGTGGCTACACCTTC. It specifies CASSEIARFGGYTF.

Only a few counts were recorded for this clonotype. V gene TRBV4-2 combines with J gene TRBJ2-1, with D perhaps matching TRBD2 (6 bases). Deletions cut 0 bases from V and 1 base from J, with 10 bases between. The V gene's germline CDR1 is LGHNA and CDR2 YNFKEQ. This CDR3 is built from 16 residues. CDR3 loop: CASSQDASASYNEQFF. The CDR3 DNA is TGTGCCAGCAGCCAAGACGCTAGCGCTTCCTACAATGAGCAGTTCTTC.

To note about this clonotype: A read error may explain this, as a much larger clone is one base away. It is unclear where the CDR3 begins or ends on the DNA, so no DNA is shown, and the CDR3 is as TCRdb lists it. The chain combines TRBV7-8 with TRBJ2-1; TRBD2, the table's D call, was not compared with the DNA. Germline CDR1 is SGHVS and CDR2 is FQNEAQ. The CDR3 length is 16 residues, termini included. The CDR3: CASSLVASGSLGGQLF.

The V gene is TRBV18, the J gene TRBJ2-1; the match to TRBD2 covers 10 bases. The CDR3 totals 15 residues. After removal of 8 bases from V and 6 bases from J, the junction contained 10 bases not matched to a gene. CDR1 and CDR2 from the germline V gene are KGHSH and LQKENI. The CDR3 DNA reads as TGTGCCAGCCCATCGATTAGCGGGAGGCGCAATGAGCAGTTCTTC. Its protein product is CASPSISGRRNEQFF. Using reference TRBV18 and TRBJ2-1 for the parts outside the CDR3, the full variable domain is NAGVMQNPRHLVRRRGQEARLRCSPMKGHSHVYWYRQLPEEGLKFMVYLQKENIIDESGMPKERFSAEFPKEGPSILRIQQVVRGDSAAYFCASPSISGRRNEQFFGPGTRLTVL.

The rearrangement links TRBV11-2 to TRBJ1-1; D possibly corresponds to TRBD1 (5 bases). V dropped 2 bases and J dropped 0 bases, with 10 bases sitting between them. This CDR3 has 15 residues. CDR1 SGHAT and CDR2 FQNNGV come from the germline V gene. CDR3 amino acids: CASSLMAGMNTEAFF. CDR3 sequence (DNA): TGTGCCAGCAGCTTAATGGCAGGGATGAACACTGAAGCTTTCTTT. The full variable domain, its missing parts supplied by reference TRBV11-2 and TRBJ1-1, is EAGVAQSPRYKIIEKRQSVAFWCNPISGHATLYWYQQILGQGPKLLIQFQNNGVVDDSQLPKDRFSAERLKGVDSTLKIQPAKLEDSAVYLCASSLMAGMNTEAFFGQGTRLTVV.

This clonotype has a handful of counts. V usage is TRBV2 and J usage is TRBJ2-1; the D gene is possibly TRBD2 (5 bases). The ends were cut back, 10 bases at V and 7 bases at J, with 17 bases in the middle. The germline V gene encodes CDR1 SNHLY and CDR2 FYNNEI. The length of the CDR3 is 13 residues. CDR3 in DNA: TGTGCCACCAAGACTGGCACGGGAAATGAGCAGTTCTTC. Translating it yields CATKTGTGNEQFF. The full variable domain, with the rest looked up from reference TRBV2 and TRBJ2-1, is EPEVTQTPSHQVTQMGQEVILRCVPISNHLYFYWYRQILGQKVEFLVSFYNNEISEKSEIFDDQFSVERPDGSNFTLKIRSTKLEDSAMYFCATKTGTGNEQFFGPGTRLTVL.

About this clonotype: The final CDR3 position lacks the conserved phenylalanine or tryptophan, pointing to a likely read error. This chain joins TRBV14 and TRBJ2-3; D is unresolved. With 5 bases removed from V and 6 bases from J, the gap between germline ends came to 12 bases. CDR3 size: 13 residues. Germline V gene lookup returns CDR1 SGHDN and CDR2 FVKESK. The CDR3 protein is CASSEPKGDTQYS. The CDR3 DNA reads TGTGCCAGCAGCGAACCCAAAGGGGATACGCAGTATTCT.

For this clonotype: No conserved phenylalanine or tryptophan is present at the end of the CDR3, so a read error is the likely explanation. It is unclear where the CDR3 begins or ends on the DNA, so no DNA is shown, and the CDR3 is as TCRdb lists it. The V gene is TRBV11-1, the J gene TRBJ2-1. With termini counted, the CDR3 has 11 amino acids. Looked up from germline, CDR1 is SGHAT and CDR2 is FQDESV (reference sequence). The CDR3 spells CASRLDIEQFL.

As to this clonotype: Being one base from a much bigger clone, this may be a read error. This chain connects TRBV4-1 to TRBJ2-7, with 10 positions matching TRBD1. CDR3 length: 17 amino acids. Germline loops: CDR1 MGHRA, CDR2 YSYEKL. The ends lost 2 bases at V and 0 bases at J; junction bases unmatched: 7. This chain's CDR3 is CASSQMKGTGDSYEQYF. Written as DNA, the CDR3 is TGCGCCAGCAGCCAAATGAAAGGGACAGGGGACTCCTACGAGCAGTACTTC.

This clonotype has at least ten counts. The chain is built from TRBV20-1 and TRBJ2-1; 8 positions agree with TRBD2. Germline V lookup: CDR1 DFQATT, CDR2 SNEGSKA (reference sequence). The CDR3 sequence is 14 residues long. V lost 3 bases and J lost 7; bases outside the gene matches: 8. DNA for the CDR3: TGCAGTGCTAGGGGTTTTCGGGAGGGGAATGAGCAGTTCTTC. It yields the protein CSARGFREGNEQFF.

As regards this clonotype: No conserved phenylalanine or tryptophan ends this CDR3, so it is likely a read error. V is TRBV20-1 and J is TRBJ1-2; no clear D. Germline CDR1 reads DFQATT; CDR2 reads SNEGSKA (reference sequence). The CDR3 has 12 residues. V gave up 3 bases and J gave up 8 bases, with 13 bases separating them. Written as DNA, the CDR3 is TGCAGTGCTAGTCGGGGTCTCGGAGGCTACACCATC. It specifies CSASRGLGGYTI.